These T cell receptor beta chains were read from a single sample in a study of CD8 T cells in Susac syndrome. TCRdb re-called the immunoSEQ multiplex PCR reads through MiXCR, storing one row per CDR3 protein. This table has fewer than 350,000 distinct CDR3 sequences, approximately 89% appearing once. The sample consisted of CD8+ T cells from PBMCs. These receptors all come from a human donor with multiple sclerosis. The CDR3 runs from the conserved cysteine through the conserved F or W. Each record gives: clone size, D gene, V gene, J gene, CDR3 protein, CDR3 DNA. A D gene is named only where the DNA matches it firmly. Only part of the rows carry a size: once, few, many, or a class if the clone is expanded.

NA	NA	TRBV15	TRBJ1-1	CATSPVKLGTEAFF	TGTGCCACCAGCCCCGTGAAGCTCGGGACTGAAGCTTTCTTT
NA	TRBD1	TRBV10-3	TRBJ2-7	CAISDSGTGYEQYF	TGTGCCATCAGTGATTCGGGGACAGGATACGAGCAGTACTTC
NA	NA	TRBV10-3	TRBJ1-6	CAISEGDNSPLHF	TGTGCCATCAGTGAGGGGGACAATTCACCCCTCCACTTT
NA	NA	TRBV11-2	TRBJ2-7	CASSTLDRFYEQYF	TGTGCCAGCAGTACTCTAGACAGATTTTACGAGCAGTACTTC
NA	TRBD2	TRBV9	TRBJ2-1	CASDSGRGNEQLF	TGTGCCAGCGATAGCGGGAGAGGGAATGAGCAGCTCTTC
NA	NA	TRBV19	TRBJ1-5	CASSPINQPQHF	TGTGCCAGTAGTCCGATCAATCAGCCCCAGCATTTT
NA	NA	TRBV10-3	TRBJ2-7	CAQAASATYEQYF	TGTGCCCAAGCCGCTAGCGCCACCTACGAGCAGTACTTC
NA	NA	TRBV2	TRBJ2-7	CASSEVRQGAYEQYF	TGTGCCAGCAGTGAAGTGCGGCAGGGTGCCTACGAGCAGTACTTC
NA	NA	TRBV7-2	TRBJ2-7	CASSLSSGLLSYEQYF	TGTGCCAGCAGCTTAAGTTCGGGACTCTTATCCTACGAGCAGTACTTC
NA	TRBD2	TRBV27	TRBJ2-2	CASSLGAGGPAGELFF	TGTGCCAGCAGTTTAGGAGCGGGAGGGCCCGCCGGGGAGCTGTTTTTT
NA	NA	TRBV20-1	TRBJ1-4	CSARGPGLNEKLFF	TGCAGTGCTAGAGGCCCAGGACTTAATGAAAAACTGTTTTTT
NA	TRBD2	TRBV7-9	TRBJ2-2	CASSLLAGDTGELFF	TGTGCCAGCAGCTTACTAGCGGGAGACACCGGGGAGCTGTTTTTT
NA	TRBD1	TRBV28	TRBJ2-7	CASSYRGFTDYEQYF	TGTGCCAGCAGTTACAGGGGATTTACAGACTACGAGCAGTACTTC
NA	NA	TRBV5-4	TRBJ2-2	CASSFGPAMAGELFF	TGTGCCAGCAGCTTCGGGCCGGCCATGGCCGGGGAGCTGTTTTTT
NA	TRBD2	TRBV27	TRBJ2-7	CASSDGTSGRWQYF	TGTGCCAGCAGTGACGGGACTAGCGGGAGATGGCAGTACTTC
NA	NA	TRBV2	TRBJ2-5	CASTGRGETQYF	TGTGCCAGCACCGGCAGGGGAGAGACCCAGTACTTC
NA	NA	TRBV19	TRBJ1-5	CASSGLGQPQHF	TGTGCCAGTAGTGGGTTGGGGCAGCCCCAGCATTTT
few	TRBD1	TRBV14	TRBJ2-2	CASSQWTGENTGELFF	TGTGCCAGCAGCCAATGGACAGGGGAGAACACCGGGGAGCTGTTTTTT
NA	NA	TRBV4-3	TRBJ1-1	CASSQDHDGTTEAFF	TGCGCCAGCAGCCAAGATCACGACGGGACCACTGAAGCTTTCTTT
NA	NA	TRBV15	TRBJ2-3	CATSTSPLGLDTQYF	TGTGCCACCAGCACCTCACCGCTGGGGTTAGATACGCAGTATTTT
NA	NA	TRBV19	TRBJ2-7	CASSANSYEQYF	TGTGCCAGTAGTGCCAACAGCTACGAGCAGTACTTC
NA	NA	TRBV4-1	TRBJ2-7	CASSQVEGAYEQYF	TGCGCCAGCAGCCAAGTCGAGGGGGCCTACGAGCAGTACTTC
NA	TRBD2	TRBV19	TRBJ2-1	CASRGLYNEQFF	TGTGCCAGTAGGGGACTATACAATGAGCAGTTCTTC
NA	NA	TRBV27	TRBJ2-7	CASSPAGWTYEQYF	TGTGCCAGCAGTCCCGCTGGATGGACCTACGAGCAGTACTTC
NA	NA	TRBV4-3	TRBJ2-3	CASSQDEGGGPDTQYF	TGCGCCAGCAGCCAAGATGAGGGGGGTGGCCCAGATACGCAGTATTTT
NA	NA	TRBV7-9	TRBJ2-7	CASSFPGGTYEQYF	TGTGCCAGCAGCTTCCCCGGCGGAACCTACGAGCAGTACTTC
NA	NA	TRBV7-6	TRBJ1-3	CASSFGETGNTIYF	TGTGCCAGCAGCTTTGGCGAGACGGGAAACACCATATATTTT
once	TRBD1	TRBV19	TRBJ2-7	CASSPGQGVTYEQYF	TGTGCCAGTAGCCCCGGACAGGGAGTGACCTACGAGCAGTACTTC
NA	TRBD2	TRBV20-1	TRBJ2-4	CSAAPKNGLARDIQYF	TGCAGTGCTGCTCCTAAGAATGGACTAGCTAGGGACATTCAGTACTTC
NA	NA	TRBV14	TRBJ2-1	CASSLRTDYNEQFF	TGTGCCAGCAGCCTACGGACTGACTACAATGAGCAGTTCTTC
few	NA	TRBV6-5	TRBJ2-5	CASSYEVETQYF	TGTGCCAGCAGTTACGAGGTTGAGACCCAGTACTTC
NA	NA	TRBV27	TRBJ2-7	CASSLKGVTYEQYF	TGTGCCAGCAGTTTAAAAGGGGTAACCTACGAGCAGTACTTC
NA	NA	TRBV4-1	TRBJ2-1	CASSQDQGDWDEQFF	TGCGCCAGCAGCCAAGATCAGGGGGACTGGGATGAGCAGTTCTTC
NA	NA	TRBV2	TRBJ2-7	CASPTRGQPQEVPYEQYF	TGTGCCAGCCCGACTAGGGGACAGCCTCAAGAAGTTCCCTACGAGCAGTACTTC
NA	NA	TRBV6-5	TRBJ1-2	CASSYQGHDYGYTF	TGTGCCAGCAGTTACCAGGGGCACGACTATGGCTACACCTTC
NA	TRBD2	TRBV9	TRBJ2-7	CASSVGIAGGYEQYF	TGTGCCAGCAGCGTAGGGATAGCGGGAGGCTACGAGCAGTACTTC
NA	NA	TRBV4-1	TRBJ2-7	CASSQPGDIRKQYF	TGCGCCAGCAGCCAGCCCGGGGACATCCGTAAGCAGTACTTC
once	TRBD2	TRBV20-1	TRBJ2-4	CSAPPHSGIHAKNIQYF	TGCAGTGCCCCCCCTCATAGCGGGATCCATGCCAAAAACATTCAGTACTTC
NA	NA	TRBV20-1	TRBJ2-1	CSARLRGLNEQFF	TGCAGTGCTAGGTTAAGGGGTTTGAATGAGCAGTTCTTC
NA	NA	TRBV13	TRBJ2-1	CASSLFSAPGDEQFF	TGTGCCAGCAGCTTGTTTTCGGCTCCAGGCGATGAGCAGTTCTTC
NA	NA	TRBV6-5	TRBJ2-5	CASSSIMYQETQYF	TGTGCCAGCAGCTCCATAATGTACCAAGAGACCCAGTACTTC
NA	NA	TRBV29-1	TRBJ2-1	CSVEPGTSNEQFF	TGCAGCGTTGAGCCGGGCACCTCCAATGAGCAGTTCTTC